This T cell receptor (beta chain) originates from a study of blood T cell repertoires in COVID-19. Across the whole study: Whether acute or convalescent, the COVID-19 samples came from the United States, Italy and Spain.

TCRdb's table, derived via immunoSEQ multiplex PCR, lists solely in-frame clones and lacks some. Among approximately 260,000 clones listed, roughly 87% were seen once. Sequencing was carried out using peripheral blood. The receptor's source is a woman between 35 and 50 years old who had recovered from COVID-19.

CDR3 bases: TGTGCCAGCAGGCGGACAGCCAATAATTCACCCCTCCACTTT. Protein product: CASRRTANNSPLHF. V usage is TRBV5-6 and J usage is TRBJ1-6; possible D gene TRBD1, 6 bases. Germline lookup yields CDR1 SGHDT and CDR2 YYEEEE. The CDR3 has 14 amino acids. With 5 bases removed from V and 5 bases from J, the gap between germline ends came to 11 bases.